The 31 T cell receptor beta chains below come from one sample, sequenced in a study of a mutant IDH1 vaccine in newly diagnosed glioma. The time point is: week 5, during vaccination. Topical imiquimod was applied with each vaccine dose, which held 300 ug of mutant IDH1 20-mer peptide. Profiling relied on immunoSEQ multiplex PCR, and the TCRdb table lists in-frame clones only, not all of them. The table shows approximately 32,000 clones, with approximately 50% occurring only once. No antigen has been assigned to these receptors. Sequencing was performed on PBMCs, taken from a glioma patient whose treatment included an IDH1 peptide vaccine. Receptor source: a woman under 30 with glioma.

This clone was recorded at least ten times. CDR3: CASSEWGQGGDTQYF. DNA for the CDR3: TGTGCCAGCAGTGAATGGGGACAGGGGGGTGATACGCAGTATTTT. V and J are TRBV6-1 and TRBJ2-3; TRBD1 matches 11 bases. The CDR3 is 15 amino acids. Germline-derived CDR1 and CDR2 are MNHNS and SASEGT. V gave up 2 bases and J gave up 6 bases; unmatched junction bases: 4.

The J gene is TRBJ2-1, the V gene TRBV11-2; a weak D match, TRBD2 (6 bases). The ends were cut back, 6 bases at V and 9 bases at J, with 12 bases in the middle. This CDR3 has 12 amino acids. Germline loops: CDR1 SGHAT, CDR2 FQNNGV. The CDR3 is CASRGTSSEQFF. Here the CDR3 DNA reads TGTGCCAGCAGGGGAACTAGCTCTGAGCAGTTCTTC.

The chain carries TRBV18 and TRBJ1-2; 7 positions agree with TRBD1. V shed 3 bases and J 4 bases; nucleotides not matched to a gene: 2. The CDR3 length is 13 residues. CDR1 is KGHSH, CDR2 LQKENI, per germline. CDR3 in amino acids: CASSPDRAYGYTF. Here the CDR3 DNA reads TGTGCCAGCTCACCCGACAGGGCCTATGGCTACACCTTC.

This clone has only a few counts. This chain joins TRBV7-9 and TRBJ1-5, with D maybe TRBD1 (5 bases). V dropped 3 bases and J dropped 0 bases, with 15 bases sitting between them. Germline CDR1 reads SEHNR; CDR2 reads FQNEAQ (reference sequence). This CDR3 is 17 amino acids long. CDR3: CASSFGLGGTSNQPQHF. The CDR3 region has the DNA TGTGCCAGCAGCTTTGGGTTAGGAGGGACTAGCAATCAGCCCCAGCATTTT.

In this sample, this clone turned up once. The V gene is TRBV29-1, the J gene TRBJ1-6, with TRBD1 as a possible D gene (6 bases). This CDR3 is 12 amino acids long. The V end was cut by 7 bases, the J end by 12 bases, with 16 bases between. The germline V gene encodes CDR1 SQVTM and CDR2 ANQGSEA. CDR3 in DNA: TGCAGCGCCAGACAGGCCCAGGGACCCCTCCACTTT. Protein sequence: CSARQAQGPLHF.

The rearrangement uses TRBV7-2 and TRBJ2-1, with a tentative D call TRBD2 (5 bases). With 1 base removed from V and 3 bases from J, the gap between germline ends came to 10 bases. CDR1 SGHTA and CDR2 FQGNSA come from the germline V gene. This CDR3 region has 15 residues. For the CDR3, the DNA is TGTGCCAGCAGCTTAGGTGCTAGCAGCTACAATGAGCAGTTCTTC. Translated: CASSLGASSYNEQFF.

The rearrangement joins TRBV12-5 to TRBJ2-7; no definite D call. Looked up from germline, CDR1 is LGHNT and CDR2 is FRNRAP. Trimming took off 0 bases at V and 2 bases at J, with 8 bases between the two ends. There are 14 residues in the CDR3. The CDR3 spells CASGLVNIPYEQYF. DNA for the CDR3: TGTGCTAGTGGTTTGGTGAACATCCCCTACGAGCAGTACTTC.

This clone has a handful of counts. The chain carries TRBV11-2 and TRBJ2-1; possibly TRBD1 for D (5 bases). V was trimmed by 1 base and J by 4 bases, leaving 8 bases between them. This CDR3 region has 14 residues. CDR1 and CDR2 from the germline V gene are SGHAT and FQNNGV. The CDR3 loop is CASSLVGEYNEQFF. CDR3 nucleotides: TGTGCCAGCAGCTTAGTAGGGGAATACAATGAGCAGTTCTTC.

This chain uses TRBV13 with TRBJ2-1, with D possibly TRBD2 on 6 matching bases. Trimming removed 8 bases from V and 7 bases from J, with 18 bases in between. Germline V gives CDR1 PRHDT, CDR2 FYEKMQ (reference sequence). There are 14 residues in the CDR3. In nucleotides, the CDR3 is TGTGCCAGCGGCCTCCGGGGAGGAACGAATGAGCAGTTCTTC. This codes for CASGLRGGTNEQFF.

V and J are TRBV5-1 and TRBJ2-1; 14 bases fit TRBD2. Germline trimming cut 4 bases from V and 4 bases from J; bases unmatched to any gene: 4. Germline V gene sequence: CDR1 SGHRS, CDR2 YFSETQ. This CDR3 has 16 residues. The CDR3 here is CASSGGLAGGYNEQFF. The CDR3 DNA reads TGCGCCAGCAGCGGAGGACTAGCGGGGGGTTACAATGAGCAGTTCTTC.

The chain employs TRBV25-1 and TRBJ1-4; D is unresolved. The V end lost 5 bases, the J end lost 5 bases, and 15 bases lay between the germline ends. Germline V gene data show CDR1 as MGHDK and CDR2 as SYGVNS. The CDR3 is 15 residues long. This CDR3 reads CASSIPSLGNEKLFF. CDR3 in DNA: TGTGCCAGCAGTATTCCGTCCCTAGGCAATGAAAAACTGTTTTTT.

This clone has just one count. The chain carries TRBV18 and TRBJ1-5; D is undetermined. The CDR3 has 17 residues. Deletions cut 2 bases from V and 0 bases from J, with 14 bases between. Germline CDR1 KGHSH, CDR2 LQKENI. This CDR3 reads CASSPTRLGNSNQPQHF. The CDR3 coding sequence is TGTGCCAGCTCACCAACTCGTCTGGGGAATAGCAATCAGCCCCAGCATTTT. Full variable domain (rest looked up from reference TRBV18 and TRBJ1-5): NAGVMQNPRHLVRRRGQEARLRCSPMKGHSHVYWYRQLPEEGLKFMVYLQKENIIDESGMPKERFSAEFPKEGPSILRIQQVVRGDSAAYFCASSPTRLGNSNQPQHFGDGTRLSIL.

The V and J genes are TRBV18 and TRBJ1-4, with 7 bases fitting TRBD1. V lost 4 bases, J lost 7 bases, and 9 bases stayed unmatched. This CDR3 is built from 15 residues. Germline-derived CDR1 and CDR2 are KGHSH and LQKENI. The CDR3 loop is CASSLSGTAFEKLFF. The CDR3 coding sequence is TGTGCCAGCTCACTCTCCGGGACAGCTTTTGAAAAACTGTTTTTT.

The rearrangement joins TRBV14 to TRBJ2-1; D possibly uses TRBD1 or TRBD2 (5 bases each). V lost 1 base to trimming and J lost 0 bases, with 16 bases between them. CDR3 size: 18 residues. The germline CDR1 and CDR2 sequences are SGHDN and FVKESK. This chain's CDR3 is CASSQAWDVRSSYNEQFF. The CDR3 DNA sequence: TGTGCCAGCAGCCAAGCTTGGGACGTCCGGAGCTCCTACAATGAGCAGTTCTTC. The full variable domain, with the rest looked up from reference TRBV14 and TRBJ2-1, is EAGVTQFPSHSVIEKGQTVTLRCDPISGHDNLYWYRRVMGKEIKFLLHFVKESKQDESGMPNNRFLAERTGGTYSTLKVQPAELEDSGVYFCASSQAWDVRSSYNEQFFGPGTRLTVL.

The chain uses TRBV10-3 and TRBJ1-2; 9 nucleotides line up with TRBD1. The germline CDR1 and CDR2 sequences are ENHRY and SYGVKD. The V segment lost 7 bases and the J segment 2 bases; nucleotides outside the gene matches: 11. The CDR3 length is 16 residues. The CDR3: CAITRQGGEANYGYTF. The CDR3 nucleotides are TGTGCCATCACGAGACAGGGGGGGGAAGCCAACTATGGCTACACCTTC.

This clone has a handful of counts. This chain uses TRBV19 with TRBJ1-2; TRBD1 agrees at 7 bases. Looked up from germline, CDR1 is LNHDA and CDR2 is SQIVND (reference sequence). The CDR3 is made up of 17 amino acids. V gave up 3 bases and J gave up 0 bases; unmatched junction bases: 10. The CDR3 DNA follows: TGTGCCAGTAGTATCACCTCTCACGGGACAGCTAACTATGGCTACACCTTC. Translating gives CASSITSHGTANYGYTF. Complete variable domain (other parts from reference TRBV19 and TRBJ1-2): DGGITQSPKYLFRKEGQNVTLSCEQNLNHDAMYWYRQDPGQGLRLIYYSQIVNDFQKGDIAEGYSVSREKKESFPLTVTSAQKNPTAFYLCASSITSHGTANYGYTFGSGTRLTVV.

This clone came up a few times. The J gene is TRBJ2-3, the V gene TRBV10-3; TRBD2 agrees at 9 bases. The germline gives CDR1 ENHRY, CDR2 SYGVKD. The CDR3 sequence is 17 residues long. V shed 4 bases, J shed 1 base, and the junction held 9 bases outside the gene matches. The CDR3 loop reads CAISVGGGARRTDTQYF. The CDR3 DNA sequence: TGTGCCATCAGTGTCGGCGGGGGGGCTCGACGCACAGATACGCAGTATTTT.

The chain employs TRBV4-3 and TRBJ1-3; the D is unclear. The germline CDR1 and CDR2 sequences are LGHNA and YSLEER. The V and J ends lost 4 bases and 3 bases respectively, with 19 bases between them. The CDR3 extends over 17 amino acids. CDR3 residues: CASSRSVGGSGGNTIYF. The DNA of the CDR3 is TGCGCCAGCAGCCGGTCCGTGGGCGGGTCGGGTGGAAACACCATATATTTT.

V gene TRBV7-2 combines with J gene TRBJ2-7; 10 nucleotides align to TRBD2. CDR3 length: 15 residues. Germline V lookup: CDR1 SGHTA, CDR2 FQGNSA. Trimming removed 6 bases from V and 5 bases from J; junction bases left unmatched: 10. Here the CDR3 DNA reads TGTGCCAGCAGTCCCCGCAAACTAGCGGGGAACGAGCAGTACTTC. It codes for CASSPRKLAGNEQYF. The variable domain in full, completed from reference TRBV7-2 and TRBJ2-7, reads GAGVSQSPSNKVTEKGKDVELRCDPISGHTALYWYRQSLGQGLEFLIYFQGNSAPDKSGLPSDRFSAERTGGSVSTLTIQRTQQEDSAVYLCASSPRKLAGNEQYFGPGTRLTVT.

The CDR3 sequence is CASSGGTAETQYF. For the CDR3, the DNA is TGTGCCAGCAGCGGAGGGACGGCTGAGACCCAGTACTTC. V gene TRBV11-1 combines with J gene TRBJ2-5, with D perhaps TRBD2 (6 bases). V gave up 5 bases and J gave up 5 bases, with 12 bases separating them. The CDR3 has 13 amino acids. CDR1 and CDR2 (germline): SGHAT, FQDESV (reference sequence).

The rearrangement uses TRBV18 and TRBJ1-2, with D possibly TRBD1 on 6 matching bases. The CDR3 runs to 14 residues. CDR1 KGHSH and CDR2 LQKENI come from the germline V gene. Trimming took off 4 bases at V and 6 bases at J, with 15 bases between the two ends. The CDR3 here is CASSLRGNRDGYTF. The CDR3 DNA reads TGTGCCAGCTCACTGCGAGGGAACAGGGATGGCTACACCTTC.

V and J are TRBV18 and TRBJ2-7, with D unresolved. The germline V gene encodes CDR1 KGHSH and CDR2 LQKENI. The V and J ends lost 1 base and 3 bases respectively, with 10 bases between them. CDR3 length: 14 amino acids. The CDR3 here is CASSPRSVLYEQYF. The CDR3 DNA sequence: TGTGCCAGCTCACCACGGTCCGTCCTCTACGAGCAGTACTTC.

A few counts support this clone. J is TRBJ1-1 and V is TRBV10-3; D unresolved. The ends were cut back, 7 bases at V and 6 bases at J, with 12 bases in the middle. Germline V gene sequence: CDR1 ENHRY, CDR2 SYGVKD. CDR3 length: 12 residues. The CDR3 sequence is CAITGVYAEAFF. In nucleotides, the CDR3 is TGTGCCATCACCGGAGTTTACGCTGAAGCTTTCTTT.

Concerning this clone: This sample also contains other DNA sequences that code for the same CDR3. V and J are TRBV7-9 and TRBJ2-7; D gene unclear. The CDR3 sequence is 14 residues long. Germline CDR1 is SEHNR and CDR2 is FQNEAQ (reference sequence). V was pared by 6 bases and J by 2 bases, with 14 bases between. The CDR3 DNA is TGTGCCAGCAGTCCCCCCCCAGGTACCTACGAGCAGTACTTC. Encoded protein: CASSPPPGTYEQYF.

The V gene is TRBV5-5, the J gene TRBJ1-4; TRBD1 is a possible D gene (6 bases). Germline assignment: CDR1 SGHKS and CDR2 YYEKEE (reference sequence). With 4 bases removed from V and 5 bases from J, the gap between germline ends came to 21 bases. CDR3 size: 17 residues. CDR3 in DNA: TGTGCCAGCAGCAGGGGGGGGGACCGTCTCTGGAATGAAAAACTGTTTTTT. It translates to CASSRGGDRLWNEKLFF.

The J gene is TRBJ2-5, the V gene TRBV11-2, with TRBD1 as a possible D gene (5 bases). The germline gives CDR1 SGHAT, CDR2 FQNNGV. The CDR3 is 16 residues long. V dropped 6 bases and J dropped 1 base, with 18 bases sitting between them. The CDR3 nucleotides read TGTGCCAGCAGAACCTGGAAAGGGGTTGGCCAAGAGACCCAGTACTTC. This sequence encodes CASRTWKGVGQETQYF.

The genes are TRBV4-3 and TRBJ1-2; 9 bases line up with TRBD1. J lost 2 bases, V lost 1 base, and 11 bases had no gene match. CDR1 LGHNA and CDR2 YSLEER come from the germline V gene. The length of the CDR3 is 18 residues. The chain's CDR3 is CASSQVGAGTGTNYGYTF. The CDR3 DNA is TGCGCCAGCAGCCAAGTTGGAGCCGGGACAGGGACCAACTATGGCTACACCTTC.

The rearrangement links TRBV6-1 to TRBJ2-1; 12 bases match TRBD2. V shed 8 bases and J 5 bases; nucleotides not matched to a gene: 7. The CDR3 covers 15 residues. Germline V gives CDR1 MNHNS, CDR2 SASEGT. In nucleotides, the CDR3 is TGTGCCAGCGTAAAACTAGCGGGAGGAGACAATGAGCAGTTCTTC. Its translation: CASVKLAGGDNEQFF.

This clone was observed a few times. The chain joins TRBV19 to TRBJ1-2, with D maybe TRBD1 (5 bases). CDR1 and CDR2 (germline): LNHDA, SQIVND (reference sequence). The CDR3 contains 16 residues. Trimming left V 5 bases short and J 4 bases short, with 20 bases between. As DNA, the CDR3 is TGTGCCAGTAGTTCCCCCGGGTGGGGCGATAGCTATGGCTACACCTTC. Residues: CASSSPGWGDSYGYTF. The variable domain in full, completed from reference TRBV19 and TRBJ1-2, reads DGGITQSPKYLFRKEGQNVTLSCEQNLNHDAMYWYRQDPGQGLRLIYYSQIVNDFQKGDIAEGYSVSREKKESFPLTVTSAQKNPTAFYLCASSSPGWGDSYGYTFGSGTRLTVV.

The CDR3 protein is CASSSGVGTGELFF. CDR3 nucleotides: TGTGCCAGTAGTTCCGGGGTTGGGACCGGGGAGCTGTTTTTT. The chain is built from TRBV19 and TRBJ2-2; D perhaps matches TRBD2 (5 bases). The CDR3 length is 14 residues. Trimming removed 5 bases from V and 5 bases from J, with 12 bases in between. Germline CDR1 reads LNHDA; CDR2 reads SQIVND (reference sequence).

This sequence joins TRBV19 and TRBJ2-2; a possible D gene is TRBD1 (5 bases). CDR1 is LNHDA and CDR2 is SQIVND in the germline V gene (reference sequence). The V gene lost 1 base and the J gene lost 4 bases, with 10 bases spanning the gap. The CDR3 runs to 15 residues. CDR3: CASSIASGITGELFF. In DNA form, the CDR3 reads TGTGCCAGTAGTATAGCTTCAGGGATCACCGGGGAGCTGTTTTTT.